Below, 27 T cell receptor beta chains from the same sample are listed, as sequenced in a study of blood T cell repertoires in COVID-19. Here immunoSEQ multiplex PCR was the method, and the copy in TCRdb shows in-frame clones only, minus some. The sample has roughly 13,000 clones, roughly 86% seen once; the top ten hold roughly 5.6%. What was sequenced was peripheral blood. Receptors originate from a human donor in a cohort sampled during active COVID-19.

CDR3 in amino acids: CASSADYRNEQFF. The CDR3 bases are TGTGCCAGCAGCGCGGACTATCGCAATGAGCAGTTCTTC. The V call is TRBV14, the J call TRBJ2-1; possibly TRBD2 for D (6 bases). Germline loops: CDR1 SGHDN, CDR2 FVKESK. The V gene lost 5 bases and the J gene lost 6 bases, with 11 bases spanning the gap. This CDR3 region has 13 residues.

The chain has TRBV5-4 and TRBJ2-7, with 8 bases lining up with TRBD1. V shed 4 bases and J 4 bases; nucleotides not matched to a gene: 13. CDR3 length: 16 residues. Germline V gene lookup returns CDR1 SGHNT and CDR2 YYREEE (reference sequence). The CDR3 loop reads CASSRAGDRGKYEQYF. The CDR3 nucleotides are TGTGCCAGCAGCAGGGCAGGAGACAGGGGAAAATACGAGCAGTACTTC.

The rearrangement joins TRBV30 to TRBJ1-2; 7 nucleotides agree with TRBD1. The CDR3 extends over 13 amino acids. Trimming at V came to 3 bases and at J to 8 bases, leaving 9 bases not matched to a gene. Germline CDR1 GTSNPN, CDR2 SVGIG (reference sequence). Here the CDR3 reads CAWSEGQRLGYTF. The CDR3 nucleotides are TGTGCCTGGAGCGAGGGACAGCGATTAGGCTACACCTTC.

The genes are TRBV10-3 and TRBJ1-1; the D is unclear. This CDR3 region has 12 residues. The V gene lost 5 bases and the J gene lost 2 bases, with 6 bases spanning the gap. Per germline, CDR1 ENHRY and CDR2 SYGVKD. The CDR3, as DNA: TGTGCCATCAGTCCTGGCAACACTGAAGCTTTCTTT. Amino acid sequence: CAISPGNTEAFF.

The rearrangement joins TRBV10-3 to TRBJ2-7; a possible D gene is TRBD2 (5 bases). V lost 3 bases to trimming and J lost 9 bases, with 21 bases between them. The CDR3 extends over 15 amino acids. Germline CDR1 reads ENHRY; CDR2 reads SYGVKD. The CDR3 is CAISDGISWAGSQYF. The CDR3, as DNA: TGTGCCATCAGTGACGGGATTTCGTGGGCAGGTTCGCAGTACTTC.

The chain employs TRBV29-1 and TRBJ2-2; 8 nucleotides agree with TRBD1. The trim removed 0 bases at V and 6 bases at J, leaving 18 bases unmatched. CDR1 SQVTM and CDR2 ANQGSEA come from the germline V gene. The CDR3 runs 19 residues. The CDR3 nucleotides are TGCAGCGTTGAAGAGCACCTCGACCAGGGGGCGAGGGAATCCGGGGAGCTGTTTTTT. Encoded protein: CSVEEHLDQGARESGELFF.

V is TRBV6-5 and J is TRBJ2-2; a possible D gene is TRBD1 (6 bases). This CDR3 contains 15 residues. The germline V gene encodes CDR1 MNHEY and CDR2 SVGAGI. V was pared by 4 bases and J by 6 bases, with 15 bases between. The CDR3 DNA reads TGTGCCAGCAGTTTACTCGAAACAGGGCCCGGGGAGCTGTTTTTT. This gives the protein CASSLLETGPGELFF.

CDR3 protein: CASSLTLAAGEQYF. In DNA form, the CDR3 reads TGTGCCAGCAGCTTGACGCTAGCGGCGGGGGAGCAGTACTTC. This chain joins TRBV5-6 and TRBJ2-7, with TRBD2 matching 7 bases. Trimming took 1 base from V and 7 from J; bases not matched to a gene: 8. Germline CDR1 SGHDT, CDR2 YYEEEE. The CDR3 runs to 14 residues.

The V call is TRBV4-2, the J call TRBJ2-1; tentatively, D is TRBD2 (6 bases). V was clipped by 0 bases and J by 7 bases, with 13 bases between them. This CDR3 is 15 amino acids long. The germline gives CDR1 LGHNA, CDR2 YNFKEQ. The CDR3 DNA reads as TGTGCCAGCAGCCAAGAGGGAGGACGGAAAAATGAGCAGTTCTTC. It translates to CASSQEGGRKNEQFF.

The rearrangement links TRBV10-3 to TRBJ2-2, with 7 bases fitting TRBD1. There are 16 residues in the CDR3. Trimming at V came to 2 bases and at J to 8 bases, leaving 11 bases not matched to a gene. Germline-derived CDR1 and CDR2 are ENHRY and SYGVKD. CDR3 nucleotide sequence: TGTGCCATCAGTGAGATATTGACAGGGAGCAGAGGGGAGCTGTTTTTT. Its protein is CAISEILTGSRGELFF.

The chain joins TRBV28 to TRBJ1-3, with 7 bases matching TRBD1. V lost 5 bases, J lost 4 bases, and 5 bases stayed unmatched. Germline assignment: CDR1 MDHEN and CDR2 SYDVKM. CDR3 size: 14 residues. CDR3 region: CASSRQGWGNTIYF. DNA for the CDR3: TGTGCCAGCAGTCGACAGGGTTGGGGAAACACCATATATTTT.

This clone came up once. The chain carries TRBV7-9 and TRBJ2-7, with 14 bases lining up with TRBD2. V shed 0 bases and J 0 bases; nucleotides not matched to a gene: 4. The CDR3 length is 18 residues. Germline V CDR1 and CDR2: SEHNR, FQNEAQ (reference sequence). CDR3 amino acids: CASSLAGTSGSSSYEQYF. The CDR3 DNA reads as TGTGCCAGCAGCTTAGCTGGGACTAGCGGGAGTAGCTCCTACGAGCAGTACTTC.

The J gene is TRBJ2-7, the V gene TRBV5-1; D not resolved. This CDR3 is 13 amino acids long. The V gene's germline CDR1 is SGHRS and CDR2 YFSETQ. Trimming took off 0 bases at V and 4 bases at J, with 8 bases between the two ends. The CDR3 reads CASSLGEYYEQYF. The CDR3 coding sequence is TGCGCCAGCAGCTTGGGCGAATATTACGAGCAGTACTTC.

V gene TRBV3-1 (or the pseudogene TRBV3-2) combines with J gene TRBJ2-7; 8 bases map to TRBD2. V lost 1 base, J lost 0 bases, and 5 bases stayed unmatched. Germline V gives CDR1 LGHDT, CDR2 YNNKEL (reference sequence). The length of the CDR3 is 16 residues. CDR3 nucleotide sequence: TGTGCCAGCAGCCAAGGTGGAGCGGGAGCCTCCTACGAGCAGTACTTC. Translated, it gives CASSQGGAGASYEQYF.

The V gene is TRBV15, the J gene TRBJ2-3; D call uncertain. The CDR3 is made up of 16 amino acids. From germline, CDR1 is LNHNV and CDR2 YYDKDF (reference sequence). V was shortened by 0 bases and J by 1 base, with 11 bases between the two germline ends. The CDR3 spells CATSRDPLGGTDTQYF. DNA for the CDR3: TGTGCCACCAGCAGAGATCCCTTGGGCGGCACAGATACGCAGTATTTT.

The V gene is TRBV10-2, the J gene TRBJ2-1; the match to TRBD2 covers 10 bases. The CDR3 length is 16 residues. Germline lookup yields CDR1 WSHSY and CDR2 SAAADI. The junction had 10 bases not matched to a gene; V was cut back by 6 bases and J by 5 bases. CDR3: CASREPGLATHNEQFF. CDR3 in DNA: TGCGCCAGCAGGGAGCCGGGACTAGCGACCCACAATGAGCAGTTCTTC.

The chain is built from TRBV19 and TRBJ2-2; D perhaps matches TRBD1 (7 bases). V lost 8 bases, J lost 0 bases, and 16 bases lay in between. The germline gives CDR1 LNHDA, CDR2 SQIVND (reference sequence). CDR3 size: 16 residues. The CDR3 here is CASLSRGVPNTGELFF. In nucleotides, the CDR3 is TGTGCCAGTCTTAGCAGGGGGGTTCCGAACACCGGGGAGCTGTTTTTT.

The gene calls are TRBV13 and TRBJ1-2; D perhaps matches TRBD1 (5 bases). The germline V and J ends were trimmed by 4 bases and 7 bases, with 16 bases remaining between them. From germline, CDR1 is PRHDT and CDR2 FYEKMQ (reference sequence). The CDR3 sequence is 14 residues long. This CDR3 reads CASSSRKGVGGYTF. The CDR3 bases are TGTGCCAGCAGCTCCCGGAAAGGGGTCGGTGGCTACACCTTC.

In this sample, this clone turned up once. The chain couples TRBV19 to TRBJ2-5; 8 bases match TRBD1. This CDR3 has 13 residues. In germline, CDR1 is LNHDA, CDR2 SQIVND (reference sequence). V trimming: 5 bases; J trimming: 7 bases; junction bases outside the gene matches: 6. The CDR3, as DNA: TGTGCCAGTAGTGGACAGGGCGGCGGGACCCAGTACTTC. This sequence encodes CASSGQGGGTQYF. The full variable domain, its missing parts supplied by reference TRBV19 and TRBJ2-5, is DGGITQSPKYLFRKEGQNVTLSCEQNLNHDAMYWYRQDPGQGLRLIYYSQIVNDFQKGDIAEGYSVSREKKESFPLTVTSAQKNPTAFYLCASSGQGGGTQYFGPGTRLLVL.

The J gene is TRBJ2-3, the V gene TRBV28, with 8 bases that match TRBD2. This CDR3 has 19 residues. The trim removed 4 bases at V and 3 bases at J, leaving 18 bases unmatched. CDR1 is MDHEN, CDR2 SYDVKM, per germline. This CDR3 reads CASSSPREGGPNWTDTQYF. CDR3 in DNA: TGTGCCAGCAGTTCACCCCGGGAGGGGGGGCCTAATTGGACAGATACGCAGTATTTT.

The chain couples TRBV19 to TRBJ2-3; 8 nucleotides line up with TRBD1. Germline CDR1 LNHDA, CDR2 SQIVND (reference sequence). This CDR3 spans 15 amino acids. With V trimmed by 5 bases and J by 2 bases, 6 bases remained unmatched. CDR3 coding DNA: TGTGCCAGTAGTCCCGGGACAGGCTTCACAGATACGCAGTATTTT. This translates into CASSPGTGFTDTQYF.

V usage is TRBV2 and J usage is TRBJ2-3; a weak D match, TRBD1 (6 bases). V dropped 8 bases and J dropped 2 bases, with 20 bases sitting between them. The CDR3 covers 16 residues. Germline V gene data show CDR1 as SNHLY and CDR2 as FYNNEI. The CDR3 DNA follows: TGTGCCAGCGATCTTCAGGGGAGAGGTGCCACAGATACGCAGTATTTT. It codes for CASDLQGRGATDTQYF.

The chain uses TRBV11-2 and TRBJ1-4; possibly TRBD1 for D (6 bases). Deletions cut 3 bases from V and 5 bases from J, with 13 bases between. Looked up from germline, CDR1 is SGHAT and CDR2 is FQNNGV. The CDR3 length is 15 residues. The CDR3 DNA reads TGTGCCAGCAGCTTGGTGGACAGCTCAAATGAAAAACTGTTTTTT. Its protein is CASSLVDSSNEKLFF.

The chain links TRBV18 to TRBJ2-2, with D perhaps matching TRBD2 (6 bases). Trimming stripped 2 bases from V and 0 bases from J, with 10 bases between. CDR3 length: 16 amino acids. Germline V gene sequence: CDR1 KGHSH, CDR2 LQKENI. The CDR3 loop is CASSPTGLPNTGELFF. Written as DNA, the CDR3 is TGTGCCAGCTCACCAACGGGACTTCCGAACACCGGGGAGCTGTTTTTT.

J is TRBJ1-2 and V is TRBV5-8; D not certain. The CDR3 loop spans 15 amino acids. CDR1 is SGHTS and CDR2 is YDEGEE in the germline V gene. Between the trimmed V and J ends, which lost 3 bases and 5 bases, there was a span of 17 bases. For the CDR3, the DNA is TGTGCCAGCAGCTCCGCCAGAGGGATATTGTATGGCTACACCTTC. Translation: CASSSARGILYGYTF.

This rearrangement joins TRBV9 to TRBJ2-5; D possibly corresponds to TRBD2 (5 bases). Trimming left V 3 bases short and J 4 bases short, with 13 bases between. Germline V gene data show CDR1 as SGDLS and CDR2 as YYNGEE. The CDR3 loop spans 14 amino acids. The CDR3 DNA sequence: TGTGCCAGCAGCGGAGGGCTAAGGGCAGAGACCCAGTACTTC. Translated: CASSGGLRAETQYF.

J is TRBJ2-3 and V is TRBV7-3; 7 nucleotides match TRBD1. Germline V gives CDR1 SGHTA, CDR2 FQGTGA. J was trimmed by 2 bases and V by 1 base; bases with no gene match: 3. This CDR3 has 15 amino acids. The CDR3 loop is CASSLKGAHTDTQYF. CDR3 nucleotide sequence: TGTGCCAGCAGCTTAAAGGGGGCCCACACAGATACGCAGTATTTT.